The rows below give T cell receptor beta chains drawn from one sample of a study of blood T cell repertoires in COVID-19. Method: immunoSEQ multiplex PCR; TCRdb's copy keeps in-frame clones and lacks some. The top ten hold less than 7.5% of the sample, which has 110,000 or so clones, around 80% seen once. The sequenced material came from peripheral blood. Receptor source: a man aged 65-85 years with acute or convalescent COVID-19. CDR3s include the opening cysteine and the closing phenylalanine or tryptophan. A D gene is named only where the DNA matches it firmly. Clone size is not always given. Where it is, it says once, few, many or a class for expanded clones.

V gene: TRBV5-1
J gene: TRBJ1-3
clone size: -
D gene: -
CDR3 protein: CASSEGVLKNTIYF
CDR3 DNA: TGCGCCAGCTCAGAGGGGGTCTTGAAGAACACCATATATTTT

V gene: TRBV6-5
J gene: TRBJ1-2
clone size: -
D gene: TRBD1
CDR3 protein: CASSSTDRGYGYTF
CDR3 DNA: TGTGCCAGCAGTTCCACGGACAGGGGCTATGGCTACACCTTC

V gene: TRBV3-1/TRBV3-2
J gene: TRBJ1-1
clone size: -
D gene: -
CDR3 protein: CASSSPMTGTNEAFF
CDR3 DNA: TGTGCCAGCAGCTCCCCCATGACAGGCACTAATGAAGCTTTCTTT

V gene: TRBV14
J gene: TRBJ2-1
clone size: -
D gene: -
CDR3 protein: CASSQLRGTYNEQFF
CDR3 DNA: TGTGCCAGCAGCCAACTACGGGGGACCTACAATGAGCAGTTCTTC

V gene: TRBV3-1/TRBV3-2
J gene: TRBJ2-3
clone size: -
D gene: TRBD2
CDR3 protein: CASSQSSGGATDTQYF
CDR3 DNA: TGTGCCAGCAGCCAGTCTAGCGGGGGGGCTACAGATACGCAGTATTTT

V gene: TRBV3-1/TRBV3-2
J gene: TRBJ1-6
clone size: once
D gene: -
CDR3 protein: CASSQGGARGNSPLHF
CDR3 DNA: TGTGCCAGCAGCCAGGGGGGGGCCAGGGGAAATTCACCCCTCCACTTT

V gene: TRBV27
J gene: TRBJ2-5
clone size: -
D gene: TRBD2
CDR3 protein: CASSPGLAGAVRETQYF
CDR3 DNA: TGTGCCAGCAGTCCGGGACTAGCGGGAGCAGTCCGGGAGACCCAGTACTTC

V gene: TRBV28
J gene: TRBJ1-1
clone size: -
D gene: TRBD1
CDR3 protein: CASLLRDRVGSTEAFF
CDR3 DNA: TGTGCCAGCCTACTCCGGGACAGGGTTGGGAGCACTGAAGCTTTCTTT

V gene: TRBV5-1
J gene: TRBJ2-6
clone size: -
D gene: -
CDR3 protein: CASSPSPSSGANVLTF
CDR3 DNA: TGCGCCAGCAGCCCATCACCCAGCTCTGGGGCCAACGTCCTGACTTTC

V gene: TRBV7-2
J gene: TRBJ1-1
clone size: -
D gene: TRBD1
CDR3 protein: CASSLAPWGQGGTEAFF
CDR3 DNA: TGTGCCAGCAGCTTAGCGCCTTGGGGACAGGGCGGAACTGAAGCTTTCTTT

V gene: TRBV5-1
J gene: TRBJ2-1
clone size: -
D gene: -
CDR3 protein: CASSQYPGHQTNEQFF
CDR3 DNA: TGCGCCAGCAGTCAGTACCCGGGACACCAGACTAATGAGCAGTTCTTC

V gene: TRBV7-2
J gene: TRBJ2-5
clone size: -
D gene: TRBD1
CDR3 protein: CASNSGGVETQYF
CDR3 DNA: TGTGCCAGCAACTCAGGGGGAGTGGAGACCCAGTACTTC

V gene: TRBV3-1/TRBV3-2
J gene: TRBJ2-5
clone size: once
D gene: -
CDR3 protein: CASSQVTDQETQYF
CDR3 DNA: TGTGCCAGCAGCCAAGTAACAGACCAAGAGACCCAGTACTTC

V gene: TRBV30
J gene: TRBJ2-5
clone size: -
D gene: -
CDR3 protein: CAWSVGAGETQYF
CDR3 DNA: TGTGCCTGGAGTGTGGGCGCCGGAGAGACCCAGTACTTC

V gene: TRBV4-3
J gene: TRBJ1-1
clone size: -
D gene: -
CDR3 protein: CASSQDRSNTEAFF
CDR3 DNA: TGCGCCAGCAGCCAAGATCGGTCGAACACTGAAGCTTTCTTT